This TCR beta chain was identified in a study of cytomegalovirus exposure and HLA in healthy donors. Points from the study as a whole: The Asian-associated ancestry cluster reportedly had fewer N-insertions than the roughly 670-donor mean in a later analysis. Apart from CMV serostatus, no immune exposure information was available.

Researchers ran the PCR with 60 Vbeta and 13 Jbeta primers. The table came from immunoSEQ multiplex PCR; TCRdb's copy has only in-frame clones and leaves some out. The table records about 190,000 clones, about 80% of them present only once. This clone was counted only a few times. Its specificity is not known. This receptor was taken from a young woman in good health and CMV-seropositive. Sequences were obtained from PBMCs.

The CDR3 nucleotides are TGTGCCAGCAGTCGGACAGGGGATAGCAATCAGCCCCAGCATTTT. Translated, it gives CASSRTGDSNQPQHF. The chain is built from TRBV7-2 and TRBJ1-5; TRBD1 matches at 9 bases. V trimming: 6 bases; J trimming: 0 bases; junction bases outside the gene matches: 3. The germline gives CDR1 SGHTA, CDR2 FQGNSA. The CDR3 sequence is 15 residues long.